Included here is one TCR beta chain sequence, with context. Antigen unknown. This CDR3 comprises 13 residues. In germline, CDR1 is SGHKS, CDR2 YYEKEE (reference sequence). The ends were cut back, 3 bases at V and 7 bases at J, with 13 bases in the middle. This sample is part of a study of cytomegalovirus exposure and HLA in healthy donors. This PCR relied on a set of 60 Vbeta primers and 13 Jbeta primers. Generated by immunoSEQ multiplex PCR, the TCRdb table keeps only in-frame clones and is missing some. The repertoire holds about 200,000 clones, with around 82% as singletons. Study-level results: As confirmed in vitro, a few CMV-associated chains were specific for CMV antigens. The authors judged a highly shared variant cluster likely a sequencing artifact.

The J gene is TRBJ1-2, the V gene TRBV5-5, with a tentative D call TRBD1 (6 bases). The sequence came from a woman in her 30s in good health and CMV-seronegative. Sequencing was done on a sample of PBMCs. DNA for the CDR3: TGTGCCAGCAGCTCCCCCAGGGGCTCTGGCTACACCTTC. Amino acid sequence: CASSSPRGSGYTF.